The 22 T cell receptor beta chains below were found in one sample sequenced in a study of shared clonotypes between healthy human individuals. The naive CD8 fraction comprised CD45RO-negative cells positively selected for CCR7 and excluded terminally differentiated effector memory CD45RA+ cells. Repertoires were generated with immunoSEQ multiplex PCR, while TCRdb's copy carries only in-frame clones and drops some. In the table there are around 1.9 million clones, under 95% of which are singletons. The sample taken for sequencing was naive CD8+ T cells from PBMCs. The receptor set was obtained from a man aged 18 to 29 in good health. Some clones in this sample may be carry-over from other donors' samples.

The chain recombines TRBV28 with TRBJ2-2; D is unclear. Germline V CDR1 and CDR2: MDHEN, SYDVKM. The CDR3 sequence is 14 residues long. Trimming removed 7 bases at V and 8 bases at J, with 17 bases between. CDR3 sequence (DNA): TGTGCCAGCAACCCCCGGCCTCGAGAAGGGGAGCTGTTTTTT. Translated: CASNPRPREGELFF.

The chain has TRBV5-5 and TRBJ1-4, with no clear D. The CDR3 runs to 15 residues. Germline-derived CDR1 and CDR2 are SGHKS and YYEKEE (reference sequence). V was pared by 3 bases and J by 4 bases, with 13 bases between. This CDR3 is CASSSGVRVNEKLFF. CDR3 sequence (DNA): TGTGCCAGCAGCTCCGGGGTGCGTGTTAATGAAAAACTGTTTTTT.

The J gene is TRBJ1-2, the V gene TRBV30, with a tentative D call TRBD1 (5 bases). The CDR3 is 14 residues long. The V gene's germline CDR1 is GTSNPN and CDR2 SVGIG (reference sequence). Deletions cut 1 base from V and 7 bases from J, with 16 bases between. CDR3 DNA: TGTGCCTGGAGTGCCCCCAGGGACCTGGCTGGCTACACCTTC. Amino acids: CAWSAPRDLAGYTF.

This chain links TRBV5-5 with TRBJ1-1, with unresolved D. Germline CDR1 SGHKS, CDR2 YYEKEE (reference sequence). The length of the CDR3 is 11 residues. V was cut by 1 base and J by 8 bases, with 6 bases left in between. Written as DNA, the CDR3 is TGTGCCAGCAGCTTGAAGGCAGAAGCTTTCTTT. Protein: CASSLKAEAFF.

This clone appeared once. The chain joins TRBV27 to TRBJ2-2, with no clear D. The CDR3 consists of 18 residues. The V end was cut by 0 bases, the J end by 0 bases, with 14 bases between. Germline values: CDR1 MNHEY, CDR2 SMNVEV (reference sequence). CDR3: CASSLSLFWASNTGELFF. CDR3 nucleotide sequence: TGTGCCAGCAGTTTATCTCTGTTTTGGGCCTCGAACACCGGGGAGCTGTTTTTT.

The chain uses TRBV10-3 and TRBJ2-2; TRBD1 agrees at 7 bases. Trimming took 8 bases from V and 0 from J; bases not matched to a gene: 3. The CDR3 is 14 residues long. Germline V CDR1 and CDR2: ENHRY, SYGVKD. Here the CDR3 DNA reads TGTGCCATCCGACAGGGACCGAACACCGGGGAGCTGTTTTTT. Encoded protein: CAIRQGPNTGELFF.

V gene TRBV30 combines with J gene TRBJ2-2, with D tentatively TRBD2 (6 bases). V lost 0 bases and J lost 5, with 16 bases in between. Germline CDR1 and CDR2: GTSNPN and SVGIG (reference sequence). The CDR3 contains 16 residues. This chain's CDR3 is CAWSVQRRDVTGELFF. The CDR3, as DNA: TGTGCCTGGAGTGTACAACGGCGGGATGTAACCGGGGAGCTGTTTTTT.

This chain links TRBV23-1 with TRBJ1-2; 7 bases are a match to TRBD1. TRBV23-1 is labeled an ORF, and its function is uncertain. V shed 7 bases, J shed 6 bases, and the junction held 14 bases outside the gene matches. The length of the CDR3 is 15 residues. This CDR3 is CASTQAGGGSNGYTF. The CDR3 nucleotides are TGCGCCAGCACCCAGGCAGGGGGTGGATCAAATGGCTACACCTTC.

This clone occurred once. The same CDR3 also results from other DNA sequences found in this sample. The chain combines TRBV6-5 with TRBJ2-7; D gene uncertain. The CDR3 length is 14 residues. The V end lost 0 bases, the J end lost 1 base, and 7 bases lay between the germline ends. Germline CDR1 reads MNHEY; CDR2 reads SVGAGI. DNA of the CDR3: TGTGCCAGCAGTTACTCTCCAGAATCCTACGAGCAGTACTTC. Translating gives CASSYSPESYEQYF.

The chain joins TRBV28 to TRBJ2-7, with TRBD1 identical over 8 bases. V was clipped by 6 bases and J by 7 bases; unmatched bases: 8. This CDR3 comprises 13 residues. In germline, CDR1 is MDHEN, CDR2 SYDVKM. This CDR3 is CASSPDRAREQYF. DNA of the CDR3: TGTGCCAGCAGCCCGGACAGGGCTCGGGAGCAGTACTTC.

This clone has a handful of counts. Different DNA sequences within this sample yield the same CDR3. This chain links TRBV27 with TRBJ2-7; D possibly corresponds to TRBD1 (5 bases). The CDR3 runs 13 residues. Trimming removed 2 bases from V and 2 bases from J, with 7 bases in between. The germline V gene has CDR1 MNHEY and CDR2 SMNVEV (reference sequence). The chain's CDR3 is CASSLGAPYEQYF. The CDR3 DNA reads TGTGCCAGCAGTTTAGGGGCTCCCTACGAGCAGTACTTC.

The chain joins TRBV6-5 to TRBJ1-2; D perhaps matches TRBD1 (5 bases). V lost 6 bases, J lost 4 bases, and 18 bases lay in between. CDR1 is MNHEY and CDR2 is SVGAGI in the germline V gene. The CDR3 consists of 15 residues. The CDR3 region is CASSPRAVHFYGYTF. The CDR3 DNA is TGTGCCAGCAGCCCCAGGGCAGTACACTTCTATGGCTACACCTTC.

This chain uses TRBV5-1 with TRBJ2-6; D is possibly TRBD2 (6 bases). This CDR3 is built from 17 residues. CDR1 and CDR2 (germline): SGHRS, YFSETQ. The ends were cut back, 5 bases at V and 2 bases at J, with 17 bases in the middle. CDR3 amino acids: CASREGSGIAGANVLTF. As DNA, the CDR3 is TGCGCCAGCAGGGAGGGATCGGGGATAGCTGGGGCCAACGTCCTGACTTTC.

The chain joins TRBV10-3 to TRBJ1-5, with a weak D call TRBD1 (5 bases). Trimming left V 0 bases short and J 5 bases short, with 11 bases between. The CDR3 has 15 residues. Germline values: CDR1 ENHRY, CDR2 SYGVKD. This CDR3 is CAISESVTGHQPQHF. CDR3 DNA sequence: TGTGCCATCAGTGAGTCCGTGACGGGACATCAGCCCCAGCATTTT.

The chain is built from TRBV19 and TRBJ1-1, with no clear D. This CDR3 contains 9 residues. Germline assignment: CDR1 LNHDA and CDR2 SQIVND (reference sequence). Trimming took 10 bases from V and 2 from J, leaving 2 bases between them. CDR3: CAKNTEAFF. The CDR3 coding sequence is TGTGCCAAAAACACTGAAGCTTTCTTT.

This sequence joins TRBV5-4 and TRBJ1-2; the match to TRBD1 covers 9 bases. J gave up 7 bases and V 3 bases, and 7 bases lay outside the gene matches. Germline CDR1 is SGHNT and CDR2 is YYREEE (reference sequence). CDR3 length equals 14 residues. As DNA, the CDR3 is TGTGCCAGCAGCTCGGGACAGGGCTTTTTTGGCTACACCTTC. Translating gives CASSSGQGFFGYTF.

This rearrangement joins TRBV7-9 to TRBJ2-7; D is uncertain. Trimming took 6 bases from V and 0 from J, leaving 12 bases between them. Germline V gives CDR1 SEHNR, CDR2 FQNEAQ (reference sequence). The CDR3 spans 14 residues. CDR3 nucleotide sequence: TGTGCCAGCAGTTCGGTTTATAGCTCCTACGAGCAGTACTTC. Translating it yields CASSSVYSSYEQYF. The full variable domain, completed using reference TRBV7-9 and TRBJ2-7, is DTGVSQNPRHKITKRGQNVTFRCDPISEHNRLYWYRQTLGQGPEFLTYFQNEAQLEKSRLLSDRFSAERPKGSFSTLEIQRTEQGDSAMYLCASSSVYSSYEQYFGPGTRLTVT.

The chain couples TRBV27 to TRBJ2-7; 12 positions agree with TRBD2. CDR1 is MNHEY and CDR2 is SMNVEV in the germline V gene (reference sequence). V gave up 4 bases and J gave up 1 base; unmatched junction bases: 8. CDR3 size: 17 residues. The CDR3: CASSSLTSGRPSYEQYF. The CDR3 DNA follows: TGTGCCAGCAGTTCCCTAACTAGCGGGAGGCCATCCTACGAGCAGTACTTC.

This clone was recorded once. The chain is built from TRBV6-5 and TRBJ2-1; 10 nucleotides line up with TRBD1. CDR3 length equals 15 residues. Germline CDR1 and CDR2: MNHEY and SVGAGI. V shed 4 bases, J shed 6 bases, and the junction held 6 bases outside the gene matches. CDR3 nucleotides: TGTGCCAGCAGTTTCGACAGGGGGCTTCCCAATGAGCAGTTCTTC. Protein: CASSFDRGLPNEQFF.

J is TRBJ1-1 and V is TRBV27; maybe TRBD1 (6 bases). Germline CDR1 MNHEY, CDR2 SMNVEV (reference sequence). The CDR3 runs 19 residues. Trimming removed 5 bases at V and 4 bases at J, with 29 bases between. CDR3 residues: CASSPATHTGRGSSTEAFF. CDR3 DNA sequence: TGTGCCAGCAGTCCCGCAACCCATACAGGGCGTGGTTCGAGCACTGAAGCTTTCTTT.

A word on this clone: Within the sample, other DNA sequences also encode this same CDR3. The rearrangement uses TRBV4-1 and TRBJ2-7; 11 nucleotides agree with TRBD1. V trimming: 4 bases; J trimming: 1 base; junction bases outside the gene matches: 3. The CDR3 has 15 residues. Germline CDR1 and CDR2: MGHRA and YSYEKL. The CDR3, as DNA: TGCGCCAGCAGCCGTGGGACAGGGGGGTCCTACGAGCAGTACTTC. Translated, it gives CASSRGTGGSYEQYF.

V is TRBV27 and J is TRBJ2-1; D is unresolved. This CDR3 spans 14 amino acids. Trimming took off 5 bases at V and 1 base at J, with 9 bases between the two ends. Germline CDR1 reads MNHEY; CDR2 reads SMNVEV (reference sequence). The CDR3 sequence is CASSIEKSYNEQFF. CDR3 DNA: TGTGCCAGCAGTATCGAGAAATCCTACAATGAGCAGTTCTTC.